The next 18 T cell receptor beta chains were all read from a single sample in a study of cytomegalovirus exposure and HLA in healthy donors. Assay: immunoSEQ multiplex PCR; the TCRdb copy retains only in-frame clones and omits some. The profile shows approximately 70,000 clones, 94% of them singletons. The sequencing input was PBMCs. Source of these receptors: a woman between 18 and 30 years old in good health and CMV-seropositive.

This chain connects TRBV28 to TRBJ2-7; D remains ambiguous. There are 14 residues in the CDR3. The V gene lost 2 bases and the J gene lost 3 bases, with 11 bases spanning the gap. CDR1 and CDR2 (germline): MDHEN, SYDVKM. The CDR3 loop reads CASSLAPRLYEQYF. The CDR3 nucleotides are TGTGCCAGCAGTTTAGCCCCCAGACTCTACGAGCAGTACTTC.

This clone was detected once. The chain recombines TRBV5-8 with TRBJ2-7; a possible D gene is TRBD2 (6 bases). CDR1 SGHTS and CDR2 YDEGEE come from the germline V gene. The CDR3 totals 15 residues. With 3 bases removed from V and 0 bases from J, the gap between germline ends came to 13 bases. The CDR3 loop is CASSSTRRGSYEQYF. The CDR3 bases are TGTGCCAGCAGCTCCACCCGGAGGGGCTCCTACGAGCAGTACTTC.

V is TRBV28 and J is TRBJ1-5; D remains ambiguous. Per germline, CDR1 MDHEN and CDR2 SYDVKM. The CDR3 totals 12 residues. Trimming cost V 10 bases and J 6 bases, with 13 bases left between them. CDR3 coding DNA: TGTGCCACCTTAGATTCGGTTCAGCCCCAGCATTTT. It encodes CATLDSVQPQHF. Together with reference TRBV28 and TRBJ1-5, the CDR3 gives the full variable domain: DVKVTQSSRYLVKRTGEKVFLECVQDMDHENMFWYRQDPGLGLRLIYFSYDVKMKEKGDIPEGYSVSREKKERFSLILESASTNQTSMYLCATLDSVQPQHFGDGTRLSIL.

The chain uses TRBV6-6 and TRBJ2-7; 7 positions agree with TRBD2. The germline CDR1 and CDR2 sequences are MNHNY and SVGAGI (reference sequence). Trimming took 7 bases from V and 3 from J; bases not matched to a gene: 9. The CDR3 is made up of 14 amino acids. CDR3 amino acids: CASTQVAGDYEQYF. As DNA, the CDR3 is TGTGCCAGCACTCAAGTCGCGGGGGACTACGAGCAGTACTTC.

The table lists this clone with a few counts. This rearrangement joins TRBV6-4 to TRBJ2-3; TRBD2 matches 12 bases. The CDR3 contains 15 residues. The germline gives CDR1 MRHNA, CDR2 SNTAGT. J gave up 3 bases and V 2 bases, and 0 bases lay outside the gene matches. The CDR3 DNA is TGTGCCAGCAGTGACGGGACTAGCGGGACAGATACGCAGTATTTT. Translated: CASSDGTSGTDTQYF.

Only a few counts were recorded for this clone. CDR3 amino acids: CATSRDARAGEAFF. CDR3 nucleotide sequence: TGTGCCACCAGCAGAGATGCGAGGGCAGGTGAAGCTTTCTTT. The rearrangement uses TRBV15 and TRBJ1-1; unclear D gene. The CDR3 sequence is 14 residues long. Looked up from germline, CDR1 is LNHNV and CDR2 is YYDKDF (reference sequence). V was trimmed by 0 bases and J by 7 bases, leaving 12 bases between them.

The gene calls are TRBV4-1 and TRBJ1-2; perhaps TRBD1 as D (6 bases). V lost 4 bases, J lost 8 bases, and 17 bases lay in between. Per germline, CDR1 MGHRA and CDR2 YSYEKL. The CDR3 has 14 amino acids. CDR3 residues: CASSLIGTYEGYTF. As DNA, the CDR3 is TGCGCCAGCAGCCTAATCGGGACATACGAAGGCTACACCTTC.

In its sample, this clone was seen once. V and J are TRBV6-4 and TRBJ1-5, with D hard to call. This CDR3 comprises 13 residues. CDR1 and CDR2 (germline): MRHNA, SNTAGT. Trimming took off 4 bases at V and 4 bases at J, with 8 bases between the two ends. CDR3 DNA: TGTGCCAGCAGTGTTGTCGTTAATCAGCCCCAGCATTTT. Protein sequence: CASSVVVNQPQHF.

The CDR3 spells CASTLRNGDQPQHF. In DNA form, the CDR3 reads TGCGCCAGCACCCTAAGGAACGGGGATCAGCCCCAGCATTTT. This chain links TRBV4-1 with TRBJ1-5; no definite D call. The CDR3 runs to 14 residues. Between the trimmed V and J ends, which lost 7 bases and 5 bases, there was a span of 15 bases. Germline V gene sequence: CDR1 MGHRA, CDR2 YSYEKL.

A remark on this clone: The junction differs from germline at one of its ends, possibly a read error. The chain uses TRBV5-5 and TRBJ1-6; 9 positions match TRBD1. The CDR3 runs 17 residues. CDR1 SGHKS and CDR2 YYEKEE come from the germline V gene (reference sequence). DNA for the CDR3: TGTGCCAGCAGCTCCGGGACAGGGTTCTCCAATAATTCACCCCTCCACTTT. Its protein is CASSSGTGFSNNSPLHF.

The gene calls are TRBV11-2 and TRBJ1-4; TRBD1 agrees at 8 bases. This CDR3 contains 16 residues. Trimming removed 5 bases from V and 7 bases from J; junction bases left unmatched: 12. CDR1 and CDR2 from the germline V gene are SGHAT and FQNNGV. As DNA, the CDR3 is TGTGCCAGCAGCCCGACACAGGGGGGAGTCCGTGAAAAACTGTTTTTT. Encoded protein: CASSPTQGGVREKLFF. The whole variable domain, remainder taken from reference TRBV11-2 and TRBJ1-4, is EAGVAQSPRYKIIEKRQSVAFWCNPISGHATLYWYQQILGQGPKLLIQFQNNGVVDDSQLPKDRFSAERLKGVDSTLKIQPAKLEDSAVYLCASSPTQGGVREKLFFGSGTQLSVL.

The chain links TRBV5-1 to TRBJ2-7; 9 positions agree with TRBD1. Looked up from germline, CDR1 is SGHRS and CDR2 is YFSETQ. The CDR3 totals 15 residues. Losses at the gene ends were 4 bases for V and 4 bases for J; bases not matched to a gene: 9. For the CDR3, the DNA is TGCGCCAGCAGCGTGACTCCGGGACAGGGTTACGAGCAGTACTTC. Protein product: CASSVTPGQGYEQYF.

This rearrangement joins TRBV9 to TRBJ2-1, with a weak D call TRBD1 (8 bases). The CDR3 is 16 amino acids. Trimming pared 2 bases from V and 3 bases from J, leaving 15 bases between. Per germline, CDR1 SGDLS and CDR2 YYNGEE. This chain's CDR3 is CASSVEDRDYYNEQFF. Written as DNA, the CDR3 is TGTGCCAGCAGCGTCGAGGACAGGGACTACTACAATGAGCAGTTCTTC.

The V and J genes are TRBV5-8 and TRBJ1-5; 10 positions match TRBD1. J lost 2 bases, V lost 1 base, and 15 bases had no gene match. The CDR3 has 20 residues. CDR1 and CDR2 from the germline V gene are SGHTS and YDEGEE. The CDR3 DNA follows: TGTGCCAGCAGCTTGATCGGGGTCGACAGGGGGCTTGCGCGCAATCAGCCCCAGCATTTT. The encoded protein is CASSLIGVDRGLARNQPQHF.

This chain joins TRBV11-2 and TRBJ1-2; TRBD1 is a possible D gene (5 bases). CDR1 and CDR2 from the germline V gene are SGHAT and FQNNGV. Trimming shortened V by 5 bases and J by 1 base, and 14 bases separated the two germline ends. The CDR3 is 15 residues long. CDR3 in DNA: TGTGCCAGCAGCCCGGAAAGGAGGGGTAACTATGGCTACACCTTC. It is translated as CASSPERRGNYGYTF.

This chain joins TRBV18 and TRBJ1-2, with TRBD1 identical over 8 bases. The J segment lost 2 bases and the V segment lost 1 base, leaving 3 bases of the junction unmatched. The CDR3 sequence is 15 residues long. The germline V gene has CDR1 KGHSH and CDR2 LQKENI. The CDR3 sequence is CASSPQQGENYGYTF. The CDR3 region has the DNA TGTGCCAGCTCACCACAACAGGGGGAAAACTATGGCTACACCTTC.

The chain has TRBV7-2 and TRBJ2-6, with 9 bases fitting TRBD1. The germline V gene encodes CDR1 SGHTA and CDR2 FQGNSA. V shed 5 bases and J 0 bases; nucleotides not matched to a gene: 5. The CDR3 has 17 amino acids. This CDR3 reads CASSPQTGGSGANVLTF. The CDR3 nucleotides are TGTGCCAGCAGCCCCCAGACAGGGGGCTCTGGGGCCAACGTCCTGACTTTC. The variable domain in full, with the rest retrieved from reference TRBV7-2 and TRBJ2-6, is GAGVSQSPSNKVTEKGKDVELRCDPISGHTALYWYRQSLGQGLEFLIYFQGNSAPDKSGLPSDRFSAERTGGSVSTLTIQRTQQEDSAVYLCASSPQTGGSGANVLTFGAGSRLTVL.

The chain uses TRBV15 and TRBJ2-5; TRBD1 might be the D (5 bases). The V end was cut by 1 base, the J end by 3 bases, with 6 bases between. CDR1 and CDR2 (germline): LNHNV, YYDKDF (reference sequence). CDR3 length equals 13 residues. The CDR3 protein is CATSRGQKETQYF. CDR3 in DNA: TGTGCCACCAGCAGAGGACAGAAAGAGACCCAGTACTTC. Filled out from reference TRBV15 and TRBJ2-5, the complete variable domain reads DAMVIQNPRYQVTQFGKPVTLSCSQTLNHNVMYWYQQKSSQAPKLLFHYYDKDFNNEADTPDNFQSRRPNTSFCFLDIRSPGLGDTAMYLCATSRGQKETQYFGPGTRLLVL.